This TCR beta chain appears in the sequencing data of a study of Graves' ophthalmopathy and Graves' hyperthyroidism. General study findings and limits: Ophthalmopathy and stable hyperthyroidism were discriminated by a 13-signature model, with about 90% sensitivity and approximately 77% specificity.

The V segment lost 6 bases and the J segment 6 bases; nucleotides outside the gene matches: 12. Germline V gene lookup returns CDR1 SNHLY and CDR2 FYNNEI. This CDR3 spans 15 amino acids. Investigators amplified TCR beta CDR3 regions from RNA transcripts. HTBI-primed RT-PCR formed the first round, and a multiplex PCR formed the second. In TCRdb, the multiplex PCR reads were re-called with MiXCR into one record per CDR3 protein. The table shows 740,000 or so distinct CDR3 sequences, with approximately 40% occurring only once. With regard to this clonotype: Its antigen is currently unknown.

What was sequenced was peripheral blood. This receptor was obtained from an adult man with Graves' ophthalmopathy. The rearrangement uses TRBV2 and TRBJ1-1; 8 bases align to TRBD1. Written as DNA, the CDR3 is TGTGCCAGCAGAGACAGGACAGGGAGGACTCCTGAAGCTTTCTTT. Translated, it gives CASRDRTGRTPEAFF. Based on the CDR3 plus reference TRBV2 and TRBJ1-1, the full variable domain is EPEVTQTPSHQVTQMGQEVILRCVPISNHLYFYWYRQILGQKVEFLVSFYNNEISEKSEIFDDQFSVERPDGSNFTLKIRSTKLEDSAMYFCASRDRTGRTPEAFFGQGTRLTVV.